This TCR beta chain was sequenced during a study of T-cell reconstitution after alpha-beta-depleted transplantation in children. Molecular barcoding with unique molecular identifiers was used for the TCRbeta library. TCRdb reprocessed the PCR reads via MiXCR and lists one record per CDR3 protein. The table has roughly 590,000 distinct CDR3 sequences, around a sixth seen once; the top ten hold around 0.96%. Sequencing used PBMCs from the stem cell graft donor, obtained from the stem cell graft. The clonotype was recovered from a human donor who donated a stem cell graft to a child with acute myeloid leukemia.

CDR3: CASSLGDGETQYF. DNA for the CDR3: TGTGCCAGCAGCCTAGGGGACGGGGAGACCCAGTACTTC. J is TRBJ2-5 and V is TRBV11-2, with D possibly being TRBD1 or TRBD2 (5 bases each). V was shortened by 5 bases and J by 5 bases, with 12 bases between the two germline ends. The length of the CDR3 is 13 residues. Germline V gene data show CDR1 as SGHAT and CDR2 as FQNNGV.